The rows below give T cell receptor beta chains drawn from one sample of a study of blood T cell repertoires in COVID-19. The method was immunoSEQ multiplex PCR; TCRdb's version includes in-frame clones alone and lacks a portion of them. The sample records about 330,000 clones, around 89% being singletons. Material: peripheral blood. The receptors were sampled from a woman in her forties or fifties with active or convalescent COVID-19. Each CDR3 is given with its conserved first and last residue. The D gene is left open where the match is weak. Size is omitted from some rows. Given values are once, few, many or a class for expanded clones.

J gene,clone size,D gene,V gene,CDR3 DNA,CDR3 protein
TRBJ1-5,NA,NA,TRBV4-1,TGCGCCAGCAGCCAAGTAAGTTCGGGCAATCAGCCCCAGCATTTT,CASSQVSSGNQPQHF
TRBJ2-7,NA,NA,TRBV7-2,TGTGCCAGCAGCTCGACTCAGGGGAACGAGCAGTACTTC,CASSSTQGNEQYF
TRBJ1-6,NA,TRBD1,TRBV5-1,TGCGCCAGCAGCTTGGGAGGGACAGCAAATTCACCCCTCCACTTT,CASSLGGTANSPLHF
TRBJ1-5,NA,NA,TRBV6-5,TGTGCCAGCAGTTATGGGGGCACGAGTCAGCCCCAGCATTTT,CASSYGGTSQPQHF
TRBJ2-7,NA,TRBD2,TRBV30,TGTGCCTGGAGTCACGGCGGGAGCACGTTGGGCGAGCAGTACTTC,CAWSHGGSTLGEQYF
TRBJ2-3,NA,NA,TRBV27,TGTGCCAGCAGTTCCCGGGGGTTCGCAGATACGCAGTATTTT,CASSSRGFADTQYF
TRBJ2-3,NA,TRBD2,TRBV5-5,TGTGCCAGCAGCTTTTCGGCTAGCGGTTATTCTAGCACAGATACGCAGTATTTT,CASSFSASGYSSTDTQYF
TRBJ1-3,NA,TRBD1,TRBV7-3,TGTGCCAGCAGCCTAACAGGGGGCTCTGGAAACACCATATATTTT,CASSLTGGSGNTIYF
TRBJ1-6,NA,NA,TRBV30,TGTGCCTCGGGACCTCTGGCTAATTCACCCCTCCACTTT,CASGPLANSPLHF
TRBJ1-1,NA,TRBD1,TRBV29-1,TGCAGCGGGGGGACAGGGGAGACTGAAGCTTTCTTT,CSGGTGETEAFF
TRBJ1-1,NA,NA,TRBV18,TGTGCCAGCTCACCGGCGGGCAGACCGAACACTGAAGCTTTCTTT,CASSPAGRPNTEAFF
TRBJ1-5,NA,NA,TRBV2,TGTGCCAGCACCCCGGACAGCCCTCCCCAACAGGGTCAGCCCCAGCATTTT,CASTPDSPPQQGQPQHF
TRBJ2-1,NA,TRBD2,TRBV9,TGTGCCAGCAGCGTCTCTAGCGGGGCCTACAATGAGCAGTTCTTC,CASSVSSGAYNEQFF
TRBJ2-1,NA,TRBD2,TRBV11-3,TGTGCCAGCAGCTCTCCTTCTAGCGGAGGTTCCTACAATGAGCAGTTCTTC,CASSSPSSGGSYNEQFF
TRBJ2-7,NA,TRBD2,TRBV27,TGTGCCAGCAGTACCCGCGGGGGGACGGACGAGCAGTACTTC,CASSTRGGTDEQYF
TRBJ2-3,NA,TRBD1,TRBV25-1,TGTGCCAGCAGCCTACCGGGACAGGGCCTGTCCGCAGATACGCAGTATTTT,CASSLPGQGLSADTQYF
TRBJ2-1,NA,TRBD2,TRBV10-3,TGTGCCATCAGGGCGGCTAGCGGGAGGGACTACAATGAGCAGTTCTTC,CAIRAASGRDYNEQFF
TRBJ1-1,NA,NA,TRBV6-2/TRBV6-3,TGTGCCAGCAGTTACTACAGACAGTCTAGGACAGCTGAAGCTTTCTTT,CASSYYRQSRTAEAFF
TRBJ2-5,NA,TRBD2,TRBV27,TGTGCCAGCAGTTTTCGTTCGGGGGGACTAGCGGTACAAGAGACCCAGTACTTC,CASSFRSGGLAVQETQYF
TRBJ2-2,NA,TRBD1,TRBV19,TGTGCCTCAGTAGTTGGGGACAGGGTGGTACCCGGGGAGCTGTTTTTT,CASVVGDRVVPGELFF
TRBJ2-5,NA,NA,TRBV4-2,TGTGCCAGCAGCCAAGATGACGAGGGTGAGACCCAGTACTTC,CASSQDDEGETQYF
TRBJ1-1,NA,NA,TRBV6-1,TGTGCCAGCAGTGATGAAAAGTCTATGAACACTGAAGCTTTCTTT,CASSDEKSMNTEAFF
TRBJ1-2,NA,TRBD1,TRBV5-4,TGTGCCAGCAGCTTGGGGGACAGACCCTCAGGCTACACCTTC,CASSLGDRPSGYTF
TRBJ2-3,NA,NA,TRBV9,TGTGCCAGCAGCGCCCTCCCGTCATCGAGGGATCACACAGATACGCAGTATTTT,CASSALPSSRDHTDTQYF
TRBJ2-2,NA,NA,TRBV24-1,TGTGCCACCCGAGGGTTGCGGGGAGCCGGGGAGCTGTTTTTT,CATRGLRGAGELFF
TRBJ1-2,NA,NA,TRBV19,TGTGCCAGTAGTCGCAGACCCACGGACAGACCTTACTATGGCTACACCTTC,CASSRRPTDRPYYGYTF
TRBJ2-5,few,NA,TRBV15,TGTGCCACCAGCAGAGCGTTAACGGGATTAGAGACCCAGTACTTC,CATSRALTGLETQYF
TRBJ1-5,NA,TRBD1,TRBV19,TGTGCCAGTAGTATAGAAAGAGGACAGGGCAGAGATCAGCCCCAGCATTTT,CASSIERGQGRDQPQHF
TRBJ2-3,NA,NA,TRBV6-5,TGTGCCAGCAGTTACCACTCAGGATCGGGAACAGATACGCAGTATTTT,CASSYHSGSGTDTQYF
TRBJ2-3,NA,TRBD2,TRBV27,TGTGCCAGCAGTCCCCCAACGGGACTAGCGGGAGGGGATACGCAGTATTTT,CASSPPTGLAGGDTQYF
TRBJ1-1,NA,NA,TRBV5-1,TGCGCCAGCAGCTTGGCCGAGGAAGGTGGGGGGACTGAAGCTTTCTTT,CASSLAEEGGGTEAFF